This TCR beta chain is drawn from a study of blood T cell repertoires in COVID-19. At the level of the study: Donors in the United States, Italy and Spain gave samples during acute or convalescent COVID-19.

The protocol was immunoSEQ multiplex PCR, while the TCRdb copy is restricted to in-frame clones and leaves out a portion. The sample has fewer than 300,000 clones, 75% to 90% seen once. The V end was cut by 1 base, the J end by 2 bases, with 9 bases between. Germline loops: CDR1 MGHRA, CDR2 YSYEKL. The CDR3 loop spans 15 amino acids. Sequencing input: peripheral blood. The receptor was isolated from a woman aged 40 to 55 who had recovered from COVID-19. The V and J genes are TRBV4-1 and TRBJ1-5; no clear D. CDR3 DNA sequence: TGCGCCAGCAGCCAAGTTCCCACTCGCAATCAGCCCCAGCATTTT. Its protein is CASSQVPTRNQPQHF.